This TCR beta chain derives from a study of cytomegalovirus exposure and HLA in healthy donors (dated by TCRdb to the late 2010s). Notes on the research overall: In an earlier analysis of 550 to 750 of the donors, approximately 300 Gb of sequence data and approximately 100 million unique TCR beta sequences from 180 million or so T cells were reported. An early release covering over 500 HLA-typed donors comprised around 300 gigabases of sequencing data and roughly 86 million unique TCR sequences. Of the approximately 400 genotyped donors, 65% to 90% were placed in the genetic ancestry cluster associated with self-reported Caucasian donors. The study was designed to test whether signatures of past pathogen exposure could be identified by cataloging public T cell receptors. Using immunosequencing, the study profiled T cell repertoires from 550 to 750 subjects and related those repertoires to cytomegalovirus serostatus. Along with the approximately 670-subject first cohort, a separate validation cohort of over a hundred different subjects was used. To predict cytomegalovirus infection status, the study brought together high-throughput TCR immunosequencing, statistical association of individual TCRs with disease status, and machine learning. In a later analysis, previously published TCR beta repertoires from 550 to 700 donors were re-analyzed and high-resolution HLA genotyping was added so that TCR occurrence patterns could be studied. In the later analysis, no new phenotypic data were used to find candidate immune exposures; instead, reliance was placed on TCR beta sequences and their occurrence across donors. To decide whether each TCR beta V gene segment behaved as functional or pseudogenic, an earlier analysis of some 570 of the donors relied on high-throughput TCR beta sequencing. Donor age, sex, ethnicity and CMV serostatus were compiled alongside the repertoire data. Genome-wide SNP genotypes for about 60% of the roughly 700 donors were used in a later genetic analysis, which treated that subset as a discovery cohort. All discovery cohort repertoires had been generated using a single sequencing platform. HLA typing included class I and class II loci at four-digit resolution. Typing coverage varied by locus: roughly 629-640 donors for A, B, C, DRB1 and DQB1; roughly 510 for DQA1; about 590 for DPA1; roughly 450 for DPB1. Four or five DR-DQ haplotypes were handled as single units for association and clustering because linkage in the cohort was strong. Among 350 to 400 genotyped donors of the cohort, an average of approximately 250,000 unique TCR beta nucleotide sequences were sequenced per donor, about a sixth of them non-productive. The full study reports these points: In a later analysis, most CMV-associated TCR beta chains were found to appear HLA-restricted, with HLA associations seemingly driven largely by CMV exposure. A few of the identified cytomegalovirus-associated TCR beta chains were confirmed in vitro to be specific for cytomegalovirus antigens. It was suggested by the authors that the approach could potentially be generalized to other disease states and immunological phenotypes. The cohort was sequenced for TCR beta chains only, and without alpha or paired-chain data the features that could be detected were limited. Compared with equally common non-associated chains, HLA-associated TCR beta chains in a later analysis were more clonally expanded and had lower generation probabilities. An earlier analysis of around 500 of the donors showed that most TCR beta V segments appeared in productive rearrangements either about 90% or about 30% of the time, which broadly matched IMGT annotations. Most TCR sequences were seen in very few donors, while some public TCRs were found in many individuals. Because some donors lacked HLA typing at each locus, the association tests relied only on the typed subset. Correlated functional status among segregating V segments might reflect linkage disequilibrium, but an unknown experimental factor could not be ruled out. A total of 164 TCR beta chains were listed by the study as associated with cytomegalovirus. CMV serostatus was the only immune exposure information available for the cohort. An association between a missense DCLRE1C variant and V-gene and J-gene trimming of TCR beta chains was found in a later genetic analysis and replicated in an independent cohort. The presence/absence analyses assumed that sequencing depth was roughly uniform across donors, and that assumption may not be true. A further reported finding was that TCR beta sequences accurately predicted the HLA-A and HLA-B alleles for most subjects in the first cohort. In both the original and validation cohorts, the classifier was reported to diagnose cytomegalovirus status with high specificity and sensitivity. In a later analysis, the rate of TCR association differed among HLA loci, with DRB1 alleles having the most associated TCRs and HLA-C alleles having the fewest. The sequencing pipeline was judged likely to have produced a cluster of highly shared sequence variants as a technical artifact. Several of the top co-occurrence clusters appeared to be linked to parvovirus B19, influenza, CMV and Epstein-Barr virus, according to a later analysis. Because counts were too low, some 16 rarely observed V segments, including chromosome 9 orphons, were excluded from the earlier analysis of 587 of the donors. When HLA alleles, especially DR and DQ, strongly co-occurred, attributing TCR associations to individual alleles was difficult. Because the 87-base-pair reads could not distinguish some IMGT-functional V segments, including TRBV6-2 and TRBV6-3, those segments were excluded. In a later analysis, some 17,000 TCR beta sequences were associated with specific HLA alleles at a false discovery rate of 0.05. Compared with the approximately 710-donor mean, donors in an Asian-associated ancestry cluster had fewer N-insertions in productive TCRs, according to a later genetic analysis.

The method was the immunoSEQ multiplex PCR assay. A mixture of 60 forward primers for TCR Vbeta segments and 13 reverse primers for TCR Jbeta segments was used in the multiplex PCR. The CDR3 region of rearranged TCR beta genes was amplified from genomic DNA by a multiplex PCR assay. The Illumina HiSeq System was used to sequence the amplified TCR beta libraries as 87-base-pair reads. Turning to the authors' computational methods: Across the roughly 600 repertoires, a later analysis counted 75 million to 90 million unique TCR beta chains, roughly 11 million of which were shared by at least two donors. A nearest-neighbor algorithm error-corrected the raw reads and collapsed the reads into unique sequences, merging closely related sequences to remove PCR and sequencing errors. Alignment of CDR3 sequences to IMGT reference sequences was used to assign V, D and J gene segments. For a sequence to be retained, a match of at least six nucleotides was required to both a V gene segment and a J gene segment. A rearrangement counted as productive if the CDR3 had no stop codons and remained in frame with V and J, and every other rearrangement counted as non-productive. Following IMGT convention, CDR3 was defined as the stretch from the second conserved V-encoded cysteine to the conserved J-encoded phenylalanine. The earlier analysis of more than 450 of the donors excluded sequences that lacked an unambiguous match to a single V gene segment. An earlier analysis of fewer than 750 of the donors classified V segments as functional when productive rearrangements were above 56.7% and as segregating when the standard deviation between donors was above 5%. A statistical classification framework was built to diagnose cytomegalovirus status from the catalog of TCR beta chain sequences. In a later analysis, V and J genes were assigned by comparing TCR nucleotide sequences against IMGT/GENE-DB human TR gene sequences. In a later analysis, CDR3 sequences and most-parsimonious VDJ recombination scenarios were assigned using the TCRdist pipeline. In a later analysis, each TCR beta chain was defined by its CDR3 amino acid sequence together with its V-gene family, and reads without a unique V-gene family were excluded. As a way to deal with suspected cross-contamination and a sequencing artifact, a later analysis dropped hundreds of nucleotide sequences that were highly shared and had low generation probability. A later analysis calculated a clonal expansion index for each public chain from normalized within-repertoire ranks of inferred template counts. In a later analysis, generation probabilities were computed with a VDJ recombination model fitted to out-of-frame rearrangements, and the resulting probabilities were checked against IGoR. In a later analysis, TCR-TCR, TCR-HLA and TCR-CMV co-occurrence was scored with hypergeometric tests, and a repertoire-size bias correction was applied to TCR pairs. To estimate false discovery rates, a later analysis permuted the HLA or CMV assignments 20 times. In a later analysis, co-occurring TCRs were grouped with DBSCAN, and TCRdist sequence similarity was added when clustering was performed within HLA-allele-positive subsets. Repertoires with fewer than 30,000 or more than 120,000 public chains were left out of co-occurrence clustering, as were about 5 repertoires with anomalous nucleotide sharing. As stored in TCRdb, this immuneACCESS dataset retains in-frame rearrangements with V and J assigned. A fraction of the clones does not appear; measured against another copy, unresolved V genes explain less than half of the discrepancy, and the remainder lacks a known reason. V, J and clone size are taken as reported in that table, and D and trimming were inferred from the DNA itself. The table for this sample lists over 150,000 clones; about three quarters of them were counted only once. The ten most abundant clones make up about 2.4% of the sample.

The cohort comprised 550 to 700 healthy bone marrow donors. Cohort members were all nominally healthy when sampled, although unrecorded immune exposures were likely present. The donor tested CMV seropositive and was one of the 289 seropositive cohort members. A peripheral blood sample was collected from each donor, and TCR beta sequencing was performed on peripheral blood mononuclear cells. The Qiagen DNeasy Blood Extraction Kit was used to extract genomic DNA from the blood cell samples. With regard to this clone: Its antigen has not been determined. Base qualities are not at hand, and no much larger clone is one base apart.

Trimming accounts for 4 bases at V and 7 bases at J, while the number of junction bases matched to no gene is 3. The CDR3 measures 12 amino acids from cysteine to phenylalanine. Left in the record is the CDR3 DNA by itself, 36 bases read in frame from the first base. CDR1 and CDR2 are drawn from the germline V gene (reference sequence): SEHNR, FQNEAQ. This sequence was found in a woman aged 40 to 55 in good health and CMV-seropositive. The V and J segments used are TRBV7-9 and TRBJ1-1, and 7 junction bases match TRBD1. The specimen was PBMCs. The nucleotide sequence reads TGTGCCAGCAGCTCAGGGGGGAGTGAAGCTTTCTTT. It specifies CASSSGGSEAFF. Outside the CDR3, residues come from the reference TRBV7-9 and TRBJ1-1 proteins, so the full variable domain is: DTGVSQNPRHKITKRGQNVTFRCDPISEHNRLYWYRQTLGQGPEFLTYFQNEAQLEKSRLLSDRFSAERPKGSFSTLEIQRTEQGDSAMYLCASSSGGSEAFFGQGTRLTVV.